This TCR beta chain is from a study of blood T cell repertoires in COVID-19. About the research overall: COVID-19 samples from acute and convalescent phases originated in the United States, Italy and Spain. PBMCs, B-cell-depleted T cells, or T cells were the source of the cDNA or gDNA that made up the material.

Only one count was recorded for this clone. In the original analysis: Amplified reference gene primers provided the basis for estimating nucleated cell counts. TCRdb's copy holds only in-frame clones and misses some; the assay was immunoSEQ multiplex PCR. The V and J calls and clone size are taken from that table; D and trimming were inferred from the DNA. Of around 260,000 clones listed, approximately 90% are singletons. The V gene's germline CDR1 is MNHNY and CDR2 SVGAGI (reference sequence). The V and J ends lost 6 bases and 0 bases respectively, with 27 bases between them. There are 20 residues in the CDR3.

This clonotype was sampled from a woman aged 25-40 years with active or convalescent COVID-19. The V call is TRBV6-6, the J call TRBJ2-1; a weak D match, TRBD2 (6 bases). The sequenced material came from peripheral blood. In DNA form, the CDR3 reads TGTGCCAGCAGCTCCCCCCTAGGGACCGCGGGGCGGGGCTCCTACAATGAGCAGTTCTTC. Amino acids: CASSSPLGTAGRGSYNEQFF.